The sample holds one count of the clone carrying this TCR beta chain. Donors were healthy HIV-negative adults without recent acute infections or vaccinations. The sample is drawn from a study of shared clonotypes between healthy human individuals. In the study overall: A few men and a couple of women, aged 18 to 49, were donors.

The data were produced by immunoSEQ multiplex PCR, yet TCRdb's version contains in-frame clones alone and is incomplete. The sample contains millions of clones, 85% to 95% of which appear only once. Germline CDR1 MGHRA, CDR2 YSYEKL. The V gene lost 3 bases and the J gene lost 0 bases, with 18 bases spanning the gap. This CDR3 spans 17 amino acids. The sample was naive CD4+ T cells sorted from blood. Subset: CD45RA+ positively selected. The rearrangement uses TRBV4-1 and TRBJ2-7; weak D call: TRBD2 (7 bases). This TCR came from a man between 18 and 29 years old in good health. The CDR3 here is CASSHLRGGDSSYEQYF. The DNA of the CDR3 is TGCGCCAGCAGCCACCTGAGGGGGGGAGATAGCTCCTACGAGCAGTACTTC.